The 18 T cell receptor beta chains given below trace back to one sample, sequenced in a study of CD8 T cells in ankylosing spondylitis. Whole-study results and caveats: Blood of patients with ankylosing spondylitis appeared to be characterized by a TCR beta motif of 8 or 9 highly homologous variants.

These receptors have no known antigen. TCRdb processed the 5' RACE reads anew with MiXCR; each CDR3 protein has one entry. The sample gives about 340,000 distinct CDR3 sequences, roughly 8% of which show up once; 13% to 15% is in the top ten. The sequencing input was blood, either unsorted or a sorted T cell fraction (not recorded which). These receptor sequences come from a male donor with ankylosing spondylitis.

In this sample, this clonotype turned up many times. The chain combines TRBV5-1 with TRBJ2-2; D may be TRBD2 (5 bases). The germline V and J ends were trimmed by 4 bases and 4 bases, with 17 bases remaining between them. The germline V gene encodes CDR1 SGHRS and CDR2 YFSETQ. The CDR3 has 16 amino acids. CDR3 region: CASSLTGRVRTGELFF. The CDR3 DNA is TGCGCCAGCAGCCTTACGGGAAGGGTGCGCACCGGGGAGCTGTTTTTT.

This clonotype came up a few times. The gene calls are TRBV12-3 or TRBV12-4 and TRBJ2-1, with 12 bases identical to TRBD2. This CDR3 has 16 residues. The V gene end was trimmed by 6 bases and the J gene end by 5 bases; junction bases not matched to a gene: 8. CDR3 in amino acids: CASRPPLAGGHNEQFF. In nucleotides, the CDR3 is TGTGCCAGCAGGCCGCCTCTAGCGGGAGGGCACAATGAGCAGTTCTTC.

This clonotype has only a few counts. The chain employs TRBV9 and TRBJ2-1; possible D gene TRBD2, 6 bases. CDR1 and CDR2 (germline): SGDLS, YYNGEE. With 4 bases removed from V and 6 bases from J, the gap between germline ends came to 23 bases. This CDR3 contains 17 residues. The CDR3 nucleotides are TGTGCCAGCAGCCCTCGACTAGTTTTTTCCCCCCTCAATGAGCAGTTCTTC. Translation gives CASSPRLVFSPLNEQFF.

Of note for this clonotype: The junction differs from germline at one of its ends, possibly a read error. The chain employs TRBV7-7 and TRBJ2-2, with TRBD1 identical over 8 bases. CDR3 length: 14 amino acids. Germline V lookup: CDR1 SSHAT, CDR2 FNYEAQ (reference sequence). This CDR3 reads CASSTGTGTGELFF. The CDR3 nucleotides read TGTGCTAGCAGTACAGGGACAGGCACCGGGGAGCTGTTTTTT.

This clonotype was seen many times. The chain employs TRBV5-5 and TRBJ2-3; the D is unclear. This CDR3 is 12 amino acids long. The germline V and J ends were trimmed by 5 bases and 2 bases, with 6 bases remaining between them. The germline CDR1 and CDR2 sequences are SGHKS and YYEKEE (reference sequence). CDR3 residues: CASSFDTDTQYF. The CDR3, as DNA: TGTGCCAGCAGTTTCGACACAGATACGCAGTATTTT.

This chain links TRBV6-2 or TRBV6-3 with TRBJ2-1; possible D gene TRBD2, 6 bases. The V end was cut by 6 bases, the J end by 3 bases, with 15 bases between. Germline CDR1 is MNHEY and CDR2 is SVGEGT. The CDR3 length is 15 residues. CDR3 in DNA: TGTGCCAGCAGGCCGCTCGGGCGGGACTACAATGAGCAGTTCTTC. Amino acids: CASRPLGRDYNEQFF.

The rearrangement uses TRBV30 and TRBJ2-1; TRBD2 matches at 9 bases. From germline, CDR1 is GTSNPN and CDR2 SVGIG (reference sequence). The CDR3 contains 15 residues. The V gene end was trimmed by 0 bases and the J gene end by 4 bases; junction bases not matched to a gene: 4. The CDR3 region is CAWSVRLAGYNEQFF. The DNA for the CDR3 is TGTGCCTGGAGTGTACGCCTAGCGGGGTACAATGAGCAGTTCTTC.

The J gene is TRBJ2-5, the V gene TRBV3-1; tentative D call: TRBD1 (6 bases). There are 16 residues in the CDR3. V was clipped by 2 bases and J by 5 bases, with 18 bases between them. Germline V gene sequence: CDR1 LGHDT, CDR2 YNNKEL (reference sequence). Here the CDR3 reads CASSQFGRGPWETQYF. The CDR3 coding sequence is TGTGCCAGCAGCCAATTCGGCAGGGGCCCCTGGGAGACCCAGTACTTC.

This clonotype was seen a few times. V usage is TRBV5-1 and J usage is TRBJ2-1, with 13 bases lining up with TRBD2. Per the germline V gene, CDR1 is SGHRS and CDR2 is YFSETQ. With V trimmed by 3 bases and J by 6 bases, 6 bases remained unmatched. This CDR3 spans 16 amino acids. CDR3 bases: TGCGCCAGCAGCTCTGGACTAGCGGGAGCCGCCAATGAGCAGTTCTTC. Encoded protein: CASSSGLAGAANEQFF.

Only a few counts were recorded for this clonotype. This chain joins TRBV27 and TRBJ2-3, with unresolved D. Germline V gene data show CDR1 as MNHEY and CDR2 as SMNVEV (reference sequence). The ends were cut back, 7 bases at V and 3 bases at J, with 14 bases in the middle. The CDR3 is 14 residues long. DNA for the CDR3: TGTGCCAGCACCCGCGGATCCCATACAGATACGCAGTATTTT. Amino acids: CASTRGSHTDTQYF.

The gene calls are TRBV12-3 or TRBV12-4 and TRBJ2-3; TRBD1 or TRBD2 may be the D gene (6 bases each). CDR3 length equals 14 residues. V was shortened by 8 bases and J by 4 bases, with 16 bases between the two germline ends. CDR3 sequence reads: CASGWGALADTQYF. The CDR3 DNA is TGTGCCAGCGGGTGGGGGGCTCTGGCAGATACGCAGTATTTT.

This clonotype was seen more than once but under ten times. This chain links TRBV4-3 with TRBJ1-2; tentatively, D is TRBD1 (5 bases). V gave up 3 bases and J gave up 5 bases, with 13 bases separating them. The CDR3 contains 14 residues. Germline V CDR1 and CDR2: LGHNA, YSLEER. CDR3 bases: TGCGCCAGCAGCCAGGGGGTCGGAGCTTATGGCTACACCTTC. Its translation is CASSQGVGAYGYTF.

In its sample, this clonotype was seen many times. The chain carries TRBV5-1 and TRBJ2-1, with D possibly matching TRBD2 (6 bases). The CDR3 consists of 16 residues. Germline CDR1 reads SGHRS; CDR2 reads YFSETQ. Trimming stripped 0 bases from V and 7 bases from J, with 17 bases between. The CDR3 protein is CASSLGLRDSQNEQFF. CDR3 coding DNA: TGCGCCAGCAGCTTGGGCCTCCGGGACTCCCAGAATGAGCAGTTCTTC.

V and J are TRBV10-2 and TRBJ1-4; D unclear. Trimming took 5 bases from V and 7 from J, leaving 11 bases between them. This CDR3 is built from 13 residues. CDR1 and CDR2 from the germline V gene are WSHSY and SAAADI. CDR3 nucleotides: TGCGCCAGCAGTACCGGTGGTGGTGAAAAACTGTTTTTT. Translated, it gives CASSTGGGEKLFF.

The chain carries TRBV12-3 or TRBV12-4 and TRBJ1-6; D gene ambiguous. With 5 bases removed from V and 9 bases from J, the gap between germline ends came to 17 bases. This CDR3 comprises 15 residues. In DNA, the CDR3 is TGTGCCAGCAGTCCACCGCTAGGGTTCGGTTCACCCCTCCACTTT. This gives the protein CASSPPLGFGSPLHF.

This clonotype was counted ten times or more. V is TRBV15 and J is TRBJ2-3, with TRBD1 as a possible D gene (5 bases). CDR3 length: 14 amino acids. Germline CDR1 and CDR2: LNHNV and YYDKDF (reference sequence). V was trimmed by 2 bases and J by 10 bases, leaving 16 bases between them. The DNA of the CDR3 is TGTGCCACCAGCAGACGACAGTGGAGTTTTGCGCAGTATTTT. Its protein is CATSRRQWSFAQYF. The whole variable domain, filled in from reference TRBV15 and TRBJ2-3, reads DAMVIQNPRYQVTQFGKPVTLSCSQTLNHNVMYWYQQKSSQAPKLLFHYYDKDFNNEADTPDNFQSRRPNTSFCFLDIRSPGLGDTAMYLCATSRRQWSFAQYFGPGTRLTVL.

The rearrangement uses TRBV5-1 and TRBJ2-2; 8 nucleotides line up with TRBD2. The CDR3 consists of 16 residues. Losses at the gene ends were 0 bases for V and 6 bases for J; bases not matched to a gene: 7. Germline lookup yields CDR1 SGHRS and CDR2 YFSETQ. The CDR3 is CASSLAGTRPAGELFF. The CDR3, as DNA: TGCGCCAGCAGCTTGGCCGGGACTAGGCCCGCCGGGGAGCTGTTTTTT.

The chain links TRBV7-9 to TRBJ2-7; D not resolved. V shed 0 bases and J shed 6 bases, with 15 bases lying between them. Germline V gene lookup returns CDR1 SEHNR and CDR2 FQNEAQ (reference sequence). CDR3 length: 15 residues. The CDR3 region has the DNA TGTGCCAGCAGCTTAGCGTTGACCACATGGGGCGAGCAGTACTTC. Translating it yields CASSLALTTWGEQYF.